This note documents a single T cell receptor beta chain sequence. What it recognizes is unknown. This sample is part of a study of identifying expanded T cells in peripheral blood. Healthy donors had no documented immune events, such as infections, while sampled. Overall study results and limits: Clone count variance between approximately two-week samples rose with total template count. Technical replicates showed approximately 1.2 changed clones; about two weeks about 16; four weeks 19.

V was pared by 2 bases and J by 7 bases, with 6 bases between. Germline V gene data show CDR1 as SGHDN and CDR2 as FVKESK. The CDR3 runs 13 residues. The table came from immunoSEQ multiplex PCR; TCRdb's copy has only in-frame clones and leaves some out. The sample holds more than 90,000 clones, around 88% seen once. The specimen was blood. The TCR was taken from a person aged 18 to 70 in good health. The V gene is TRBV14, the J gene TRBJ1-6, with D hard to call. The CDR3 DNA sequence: TGTGCCAGCAGCCAACAGGAAAATTCACCCCTCCACTTT. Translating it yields CASSQQENSPLHF.